These 21 T cell receptor beta chains were all obtained from the same sample, sequenced in a study of B cell selection in AIRE deficiency (dated by TCRdb to between 2018 and 2021). Receptor libraries were prepared by the immunoSEQ multiplex PCR assay. What TCRdb holds here is the immuneACCESS table cut down to in-frame rearrangements. Part of the clones is not present; checked against another copy, under half of the missing clones reflect an unresolved V gene, and the others are unexplained. This sample holds 25,000 or so clones; around 97% were observed only once. Of the sample, around 0.17% is held by the ten largest clones. CD4+CD127+ cells were sorted as the conventional CD4 T cell population. Sequenced material: conventional CD4+ T cells sorted from PBMCs. The receptors shown here come from a human donor with AIRE deficiency.

This chain links TRBV5-5 with TRBJ1-2, with a tentative D call TRBD1 (5 bases). CDR1 and CDR2 from the germline V gene are SGHKS and YYEKEE (reference sequence). The CDR3 contains 17 residues. The germline V and J ends were trimmed by 4 bases and 4 bases, with 23 bases remaining between them. In nucleotides, the CDR3 is TGTGCCAGCAGCCTCGTTGGTGTGGAGGGACCGCTCTATGGCTACACCTTC. It yields the protein CASSLVGVEGPLYGYTF.

V gene TRBV6-6 combines with J gene TRBJ2-1; maybe TRBD2 (5 bases). Trimming shortened V by 2 bases and J by 6 bases, and 5 bases separated the two germline ends. Germline V lookup: CDR1 MNHNY, CDR2 SVGAGI (reference sequence). The CDR3 is made up of 12 amino acids. The CDR3 is CASSYSGNEQFF. The CDR3 bases are TGTGCCAGCAGTTACAGCGGCAATGAGCAGTTCTTC.

The table lists this clone with a count of one. The chain is built from TRBV7-2 and TRBJ1-3; 7 bases agree with TRBD1. Per the germline V gene, CDR1 is SGHTA and CDR2 is FQGNSA. The CDR3 runs 15 residues. V lost 5 bases and J lost 5; bases outside the gene matches: 9. The CDR3 DNA sequence: TGTGCCAGCAGCCCTTCGACAGGGCCCCGAAACACCATATATTTT. Residues: CASSPSTGPRNTIYF.

This clone has a single count. The rearrangement joins TRBV6-1 to TRBJ2-7; possibly TRBD1 for D (5 bases). V lost 11 bases, J lost 8 bases, and 16 bases lay in between. CDR1 is MNHNS and CDR2 is SASEGT in the germline V gene. This CDR3 region has 11 residues. The CDR3 DNA sequence: TGTGCCTACCTAGAGTCGGACAAGCAGTACTTC. Encoded protein: CAYLESDKQYF.

This rearrangement joins TRBV9 to TRBJ2-3; D remains ambiguous. V was cut by 0 bases and J by 6 bases, with 8 bases left in between. The germline V gene encodes CDR1 SGDLS and CDR2 YYNGEE. This CDR3 is built from 13 residues. CDR3: CASSVGQTDTQYF. The CDR3 DNA reads TGTGCCAGCAGCGTAGGGCAAACCGATACGCAGTATTTT.

The chain is built from TRBV6-1 and TRBJ1-5; D ambiguous. CDR1 is MNHNS, CDR2 SASEGT, per germline. The CDR3 consists of 14 residues. The V and J ends lost 6 bases and 0 bases respectively, with 9 bases between them. The CDR3 spells CASSIGYSNQPQHF. In nucleotides, the CDR3 is TGTGCCAGCAGCATCGGGTATAGCAATCAGCCCCAGCATTTT.

V is TRBV5-1 and J is TRBJ2-7, with a weak D call TRBD2 (5 bases). CDR1 and CDR2 (germline): SGHRS, YFSETQ. This CDR3 is built from 13 residues. Trimming removed 4 bases at V and 2 bases at J, with 10 bases between. The CDR3 bases are TGCGCCAGCAGCCCTACCGGGACCTACGAGCAGTACTTC. This translates into CASSPTGTYEQYF.

This clone was seen once. The V gene is TRBV2, the J gene TRBJ2-7, with 13 bases that match TRBD2. Trimming took 8 bases from V and 3 from J; bases not matched to a gene: 4. Germline CDR1 is SNHLY and CDR2 is FYNNEI. This CDR3 has 14 residues. The CDR3 here is CASAWTSGSYEQYF. The CDR3 coding sequence is TGTGCCAGCGCTTGGACTAGCGGGAGCTACGAGCAGTACTTC.

V and J are TRBV28 and TRBJ1-2; 7 nucleotides line up with TRBD1. The V gene's germline CDR1 is MDHEN and CDR2 SYDVKM. V lost 6 bases and J lost 2; bases outside the gene matches: 9. The CDR3 is 15 amino acids. CDR3 nucleotide sequence: TGTGCCAGCAGCCTTAGGACAGGTTTGAACTATGGCTACACCTTC. It codes for CASSLRTGLNYGYTF.

The chain is built from TRBV7-2 and TRBJ1-2; D may be TRBD1 (5 bases). The V gene's germline CDR1 is SGHTA and CDR2 FQGNSA. V was cut by 6 bases and J by 4 bases, with 18 bases left in between. This CDR3 comprises 15 residues. CDR3 residues: CASSFPGGGSYGYTF. CDR3 DNA sequence: TGTGCCAGCAGTTTCCCGGGTGGGGGTAGCTATGGCTACACCTTC.

The gene calls are TRBV16 and TRBJ2-1; a weak D match, TRBD1 (6 bases). Trimming took 2 bases from V and 0 from J, leaving 8 bases between them. Germline V lookup: CDR1 KGHSY, CDR2 FQNENV. The CDR3 contains 15 residues. CDR3 sequence reads: CASSQGTSSYNEQFF. CDR3 bases: TGTGCCAGCAGCCAAGGGACAAGCTCCTACAATGAGCAGTTCTTC.

The V and J genes are TRBV25-1 and TRBJ2-3; D is perhaps TRBD2 (5 bases). V lost 1 base and J lost 2, with 10 bases in between. The germline gives CDR1 MGHDK, CDR2 SYGVNS. The CDR3 consists of 15 residues. CDR3 sequence: CASSEFKADTDTQYF. The CDR3 DNA reads TGTGCCAGCAGTGAATTCAAAGCGGACACAGATACGCAGTATTTT.

The chain links TRBV11-2 to TRBJ2-1, with 12 bases that match TRBD2. Germline V lookup: CDR1 SGHAT, CDR2 FQNNGV. Trimming took 5 bases from V and 6 from J; bases not matched to a gene: 5. The CDR3 length is 15 residues. The CDR3 DNA reads TGTGCCAGCAGCATGACTAGCGGGAGTAGCAATGAGCAGTTCTTC. The encoded protein is CASSMTSGSSNEQFF.

V gene TRBV11-2 combines with J gene TRBJ2-7; either TRBD1 or TRBD2 may fit D (5 bases each). CDR1 is SGHAT and CDR2 is FQNNGV in the germline V gene. V lost 8 bases to trimming and J lost 6 bases, with 17 bases between them. This CDR3 spans 13 amino acids. CDR3 in amino acids: CASRRDLMSEQYF. The CDR3 DNA reads as TGTGCCAGCCGTAGGGACCTAATGAGCGAGCAGTACTTC.

The table lists this clone with a count of one. The chain uses TRBV7-2 and TRBJ2-2; 7 bases align to TRBD2. This CDR3 contains 14 residues. J gave up 3 bases and V 5 bases, and 3 bases lay outside the gene matches. Germline V CDR1 and CDR2: SGHTA, FQGNSA. As DNA, the CDR3 is TGTGCCAGCAGCCCTGGGGGGGACACCGGGGAGCTGTTTTTT. Translated: CASSPGGDTGELFF.

The rearrangement links TRBV19 to TRBJ2-3; possible D gene TRBD2, 5 bases. The CDR3 covers 14 residues. V gave up 3 bases and J gave up 0 bases, with 7 bases separating them. CDR1 and CDR2 (germline): LNHDA, SQIVND (reference sequence). The CDR3 DNA reads as TGTGCCAGTAGTATGAGGGTTAGCACAGATACGCAGTATTTT. It yields the protein CASSMRVSTDTQYF.

V usage is TRBV19 and J usage is TRBJ2-3, with 12 bases matching TRBD2. The germline CDR1 and CDR2 sequences are LNHDA and SQIVND (reference sequence). Trimming removed 3 bases from V and 2 bases from J; junction bases left unmatched: 9. This CDR3 is 18 amino acids long. The CDR3 region is CASSIRASGRVVTDTQYF. In nucleotides, the CDR3 is TGTGCCAGTAGTATTCGGGCTAGCGGGAGGGTCGTCACAGATACGCAGTATTTT.

The V call is TRBV7-3, the J call TRBJ2-3; no reliable D call. This CDR3 comprises 16 residues. The V gene lost 2 bases and the J gene lost 5 bases, with 17 bases spanning the gap. Germline-derived CDR1 and CDR2 are SGHTA and FQGTGA. Written as DNA, the CDR3 is TGTGCCAGCAGCTTAGGGATAAGAGAAGGTATAGATACGCAGTATTTT. Translated, it gives CASSLGIREGIDTQYF.

V and J are TRBV19 and TRBJ1-3; D uncertain. Germline loops: CDR1 LNHDA, CDR2 SQIVND (reference sequence). This CDR3 is built from 13 residues. V lost 7 bases and J 4 bases, leaving 11 bases between the germline ends. CDR3 DNA sequence: TGTGCCAGTACCCCCCAATCGGGAAACACCATATATTTT. The encoded protein is CASTPQSGNTIYF.

The chain recombines TRBV28 with TRBJ1-5; unclear D gene. The CDR3 is 15 amino acids. Germline lookup yields CDR1 MDHEN and CDR2 SYDVKM. V was pared by 6 bases and J by 5 bases, with 17 bases between. The DNA for the CDR3 is TGTGCCAGCAGGGGAGGAAAGTTGTTGCATCAGCCCCAGCATTTT. It codes for CASRGGKLLHQPQHF.

The rearrangement joins TRBV28 to TRBJ1-5; D call uncertain. The CDR3 runs 14 residues. Trimming shortened V by 6 bases and J by 0 bases, and 9 bases separated the two germline ends. Germline CDR1 is MDHEN and CDR2 is SYDVKM. The DNA of the CDR3 is TGTGCCAGCAGGGACCCCCTTAGCAATCAGCCCCAGCATTTT. This encodes CASRDPLSNQPQHF.